This T cell receptor (beta chain) was identified during a study of read filtering for tumor transcriptome and immune sequencing. Looking at the study overall: Revised staging placed about 8 patients in R-ISS I, 15 to 20 in II, more than five in III. TCR-mapped reads were about 3.5 to 11 million with IR-seq versus about 75 to 1,400 with RNA-seq.

Ten or more counts support this clonotype. V was clipped by 2 bases and J by 3 bases, with 12 bases between them. CDR1 SEHNR and CDR2 FQNEAQ come from the germline V gene (reference sequence). There are 15 residues in the CDR3. Sampling of bone marrow took place during active disease in every patient. Molecular barcoded adaptors covering alpha/delta and beta/gamma chains were used on about 0.4 ug RNA. TCRdb re-analysed the reads in MiXCR, keeping a single row per CDR3 protein. The sample gives roughly 56,000 distinct CDR3 sequences, under 20% of which show up once; around 15% is in the top ten. The sample taken for sequencing was a population of CD138-negative cells sorted from bone marrow. The clonotype originates from a donor aged 40 or older with multiple myeloma. The chain carries TRBV7-9 and TRBJ2-3; D may be TRBD2 (6 bases). The CDR3 sequence is CASSLPGGETDTQYF. Here the CDR3 DNA reads TGTGCCAGCAGCTTACCGGGCGGGGAAACAGATACGCAGTATTTT.